The next 9 T cell receptor beta chains were all read from a single sample in a study of CD8+CD57+ T cells in acquired aplastic anemia. According to the study, genomic DNA was the template for TCR beta VDJ and CDR3 profiling. From the reads, TCRdb called clonotypes with MiXCR, one entry per CDR3 protein. The table lists 400,000 to 450,000 distinct CDR3 sequences, 65% to 75% of them singletons. Sequencing was performed on sorted CD4+, CD8+, or CD8+CD57+ T cells (not recorded which) from PBMCs. These receptor sequences come from a human donor in good health, serving as a control.

This clonotype was detected only a few times. The junction departs from the called germline gene at one end, perhaps through a read error. This chain uses TRBV20-1 with TRBJ2-4; TRBD1 matches 11 bases. The V gene's germline CDR1 is DFQATT and CDR2 SNEGSKA (reference sequence). The CDR3 extends over 15 amino acids. CDR3 amino acids: CSAKDRGRWENIQCF. The CDR3, as DNA: TGCAGTGCCAAGGACAGGGGGCGCTGGGAAAACATTCAGTGCTTC.

The table lists this clonotype with a count of one. This chain joins TRBV11-3 and TRBJ2-2; 7 bases fit TRBD2. Per germline, CDR1 SGHNT and CDR2 YENEEA. V lost 2 bases, J lost 3 bases, and 9 bases stayed unmatched. The CDR3 runs 17 residues. The CDR3 region has the DNA TGTGCCAGCAGCTTAAGTCGCAGGGCGGGGGACACCGGGGAGCTGTTTTTT. This translates into CASSLSRRAGDTGELFF.

The chain uses TRBV20-1 and TRBJ1-2; perhaps TRBD2 as D (6 bases). The J call is doubtful: the DNA matches TRBJ2-1 better. Germline V gives CDR1 DFQATT, CDR2 SNEGSKA (reference sequence). This CDR3 contains 10 residues. The chain's CDR3 is CRGGNDEQFF. CDR3 in DNA: TGCAGGGGGGGTAACGATGAGCAGTTCTTC.

This clonotype has ten or more counts. The chain combines TRBV6-2 or TRBV6-3 with TRBJ1-2; D uncertain. The length of the CDR3 is 12 residues. V was clipped by 0 bases and J by 3 bases, with 2 bases between them. The germline CDR1 and CDR2 sequences are MNHEY and SVGEGT. The CDR3 nucleotides read TGTGCCAGCAGTTACTCTTACTATGGCTACACCTTC. It yields the protein CASSYSYYGYTF.

As to this clonotype: Just one base apart from a much larger clone, this may be a read error. The chain has TRBV7-9 and TRBJ1-5; unclear D gene. Germline V CDR1 and CDR2: SEHNR, FQNEAQ (reference sequence). The length of the CDR3 is 17 residues. With 6 bases removed from V and 0 bases from J, the gap between germline ends came to 18 bases. The CDR3 sequence is CASSPSRQAYSNQPQHF. The CDR3 coding sequence is TGTGCCAGCAGTCCCTCCAGGCAAGCATATAGCAATCAGCCCCAGCATTTT.

The genes are TRBV6-1 and TRBJ1-3; D perhaps matches TRBD1 (5 bases). The CDR3 sequence is 14 residues long. The germline V gene encodes CDR1 MNHNS and CDR2 SASEGT. Trimming left V 8 bases short and J 7 bases short, with 18 bases between. The CDR3 DNA reads as TGTGCCAGCGGCGAGTCAGGGTCCGGGAACACCATATATTTT. Its protein product is CASGESGSGNTIYF.

Comments on this clonotype: One end of the junction is discordant with germline, which a read error may explain. This chain uses TRBV7-2 with TRBJ2-6; D assignment may be TRBD1 or TRBD2 (5 bases each). Per germline, CDR1 SGHTA and CDR2 FQGNSA. The CDR3 has 15 amino acids. In DNA form, the CDR3 reads TGCGCCGGCAGTCTACTGGAATCTGGGGCCAACGGGGAGACTTTC. It yields the protein CAGSLLESGANGETF.

About this clonotype: At one boundary the junction diverges from the germline segment, which might be a read error. This chain connects TRBV15 to TRBJ2-7; 11 bases line up with TRBD1. The CDR3 covers 13 residues. Germline CDR1 LNHNV, CDR2 YYDKDF (reference sequence). CDR3 DNA: TGCAGCACCCACCGGACAGGGGGCAACGAGCAGTACTTC. Encoded protein: CSTHRTGGNEQYF. The variable domain in full, with the rest retrieved from reference TRBV15 and TRBJ2-7, is DAMVIQNPRYQVTQFGKPVTLSCSQTLNHNVMYWYQQKSSQAPKLLFHYYDKDFNNEADTPDNFQSRRPNTSFCFLDIRSPGLGDTAMYLCSTHRTGGNEQYFGPGTRLTVT.

V is TRBV15 and J is TRBJ1-2; D call uncertain. The CDR3 consists of 13 residues. The V end was cut by 10 bases, the J end by 7 bases, with 19 bases between. Germline V gene lookup returns CDR1 LNHNV and CDR2 YYDKDF (reference sequence). In nucleotides, the CDR3 is TGTGCCAGCAGGTTCCCGCCCGGCATTGGCTACACCTTC. This translates into CASRFPPGIGYTF.